This T cell receptor beta chain was documented in a study of T cells in localized non-small cell lung cancer. Germline CDR1 reads SGHRS; CDR2 reads YFSETQ. The CDR3 sequence is 17 residues long. Deletions cut 0 bases from V and 2 bases from J, with 12 bases between. TCRdb's copy holds only in-frame clones and misses some; the assay was immunoSEQ multiplex PCR. Of tens of thousands of clones in the sample, approximately 90% were seen once. As to this clone: The target antigen is unknown.

The study, taken as a whole, reports: Highest T cell clonality was seen in uninvolved adjacent lung, surpassing that measured in tumor. With higher T cell density in blood came longer overall survival. Because only a single region of the tumor was sequenced, heterogeneity remains possible.

Here the sequenced sample was peripheral blood, taken before any cancer treatment. The chain links TRBV5-1 to TRBJ2-6; D is perhaps TRBD1 or TRBD2 (5 bases each). The clonotype originates from a female donor aged 60 or older with stage I lung adenocarcinoma. The CDR3 DNA follows: TGCGCCAGCAGCTTGGACGGGGCTGTACCTGGGGCCAACGTCCTGACTTTC. Translating gives CASSLDGAVPGANVLTF.